A single sample gave rise to the 9 T cell receptor beta chains below, sequenced in a study of metastatic and nonmetastatic thyroid tumors. Every patient was untreated before thyroid surgery. TCRdb re-called the PCR reads with MiXCR. In the table there are some 28,000 clones, 15% to 20% of which are singletons. The sequencing sample was made of blood. The receptors come from a female donor with papillary thyroid cancer or a benign thyroid nodule (not recorded which). Some clones in this sample may be carry-over from other donors' samples.

This clone is medium-sized. The rearrangement links TRBV27 to TRBJ2-1, with 9 nucleotides matching TRBD2. J lost 0 bases, V lost 7 bases, and 1 base had no gene match. The CDR3 length is 14 residues. CDR1 MNHEY and CDR2 SMNVEV come from the germline V gene (reference sequence). CDR3 sequence: CASNSGSSYNEQFF. CDR3 sequence (DNA): TGTGCCAGCAATAGCGGGAGCTCCTACAATGAGCAGTTCTTC.

Ten or more counts support this clone. V is TRBV28 and J is TRBJ2-7; 7 bases align to TRBD2. Germline V gene data show CDR1 as MDHEN and CDR2 as SYDVKM. The CDR3 runs to 15 residues. J was trimmed by 6 bases and V by 6 bases; bases with no gene match: 14. Here the CDR3 DNA reads TGTGCCAGCAGCGCACCGTCCGGGGGAGGGATCGAGCAGTACTTC. It specifies CASSAPSGGGIEQYF.

This clone came up many times. V and J are TRBV11-2 and TRBJ2-2; TRBD1 is a possible D gene (6 bases). The CDR3 is 15 residues long. Deletions cut 6 bases from V and 3 bases from J, with 14 bases between. Germline V gives CDR1 SGHAT, CDR2 FQNNGV. The CDR3 sequence is CASRWTDLDTGELFF. In DNA, the CDR3 is TGTGCCAGCAGGTGGACAGATCTCGACACCGGGGAGCTGTTTTTT. The entire variable domain, with the rest obtained from reference TRBV11-2 and TRBJ2-2, is as follows: EAGVAQSPRYKIIEKRQSVAFWCNPISGHATLYWYQQILGQGPKLLIQFQNNGVVDDSQLPKDRFSAERLKGVDSTLKIQPAKLEDSAVYLCASRWTDLDTGELFFGEGSRLTVL.

This clone was seen many times. V and J are TRBV5-4 and TRBJ2-5, with TRBD1 matching 9 bases. Per the germline V gene, CDR1 is SGHNT and CDR2 is YYREEE (reference sequence). V was pared by 2 bases and J by 4 bases, with 3 bases of the junction left unmatched. The CDR3 totals 14 residues. DNA of the CDR3: TGTGCCAGCAGCTTACAGGGGGCTGTAGAGACCCAGTACTTC. This gives the protein CASSLQGAVETQYF.

This clone is medium-sized. This chain connects TRBV6-5 to TRBJ1-5, with no clear D. The CDR3 runs 14 residues. V dropped 2 bases and J dropped 4 bases, with 9 bases sitting between them. Germline V gene data show CDR1 as MNHEY and CDR2 as SVGAGI. DNA of the CDR3: TGTGCCAGCAGTTACAGTGGTAAAAATCAGCCCCAGCATTTT. Encoded protein: CASSYSGKNQPQHF.

The chain is built from TRBV6-1 and TRBJ1-2; 9 positions agree with TRBD1. Trimming cost V 6 bases and J 3 bases; bases outside gene matches: 8. This CDR3 spans 15 amino acids. Germline CDR1 MNHNS, CDR2 SASEGT. The CDR3 region has the DNA TGTGCCAGCAGGGTACAGGGGGCTAAGGACTATGGCTACACCTTC. It translates to CASRVQGAKDYGYTF.

At least ten counts were recorded for this clone. The chain employs TRBV5-4 and TRBJ2-2; D not certain. Germline V lookup: CDR1 SGHNT, CDR2 YYREEE (reference sequence). The CDR3 consists of 15 residues. V was cut by 0 bases and J by 0 bases, with 6 bases left in between. This chain's CDR3 is CASSLEVSNTGELFF. For the CDR3, the DNA is TGTGCCAGCAGCTTGGAGGTATCGAACACCGGGGAGCTGTTTTTT.

By share, this clone ranks as medium-sized (0.01 to 0.1%). The CDR3 sequence: CASSNRVETQYF. The CDR3 region has the DNA TGTGCCAGCAGCAACAGGGTTGAGACCCAGTACTTC. The rearrangement uses TRBV6-2 or TRBV6-3 and TRBJ2-5; perhaps TRBD1 as D (6 bases). The ends were cut back, 6 bases at V and 5 bases at J, with 10 bases in the middle. CDR3 length: 12 residues. The germline gives CDR1 MNHEY, CDR2 SVGEGT.

The chain joins TRBV6-1 to TRBJ2-7; TRBD1 aligns across 7 bases. Germline V gene sequence: CDR1 MNHNS, CDR2 SASEGT. Germline trimming cut 9 bases from V and 6 bases from J; bases unmatched to any gene: 14. The CDR3 length is 14 residues. The CDR3 sequence is CASDSPTGSFEQYF. CDR3 DNA: TGTGCCAGTGACTCCCCGACAGGGTCTTTCGAGCAGTACTTC.